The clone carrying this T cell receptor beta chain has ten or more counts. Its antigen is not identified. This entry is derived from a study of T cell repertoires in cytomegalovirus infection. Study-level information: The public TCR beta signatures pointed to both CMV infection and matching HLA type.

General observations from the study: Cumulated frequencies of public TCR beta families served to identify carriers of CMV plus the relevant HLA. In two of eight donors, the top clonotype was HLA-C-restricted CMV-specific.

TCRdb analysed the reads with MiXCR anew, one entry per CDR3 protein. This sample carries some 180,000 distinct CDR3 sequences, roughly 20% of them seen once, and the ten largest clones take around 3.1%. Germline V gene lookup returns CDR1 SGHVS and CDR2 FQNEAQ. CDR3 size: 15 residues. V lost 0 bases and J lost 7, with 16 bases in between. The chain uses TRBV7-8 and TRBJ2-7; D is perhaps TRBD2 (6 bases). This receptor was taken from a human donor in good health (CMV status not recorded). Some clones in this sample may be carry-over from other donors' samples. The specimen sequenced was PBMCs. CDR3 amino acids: CASSLATRFAGEQYF. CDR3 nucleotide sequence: TGTGCCAGCAGCTTAGCGACCAGATTTGCGGGGGAGCAGTACTTC.